This TCR beta chain was identified during a study of sequential checkpoint blockade in melanoma. Regarding treatment: randomized to nivolumab then ipilimumab (arm A) or the reverse (arm B). This CDR3 has 14 amino acids. Germline CDR1 is SGHDT and CDR2 is YYEEEE. The count of this clone is one. At one end, the junction sequence differs from germline, possibly due to a read error. The same CDR3 arises from other DNA sequences in this sample as well. Profiling relied on immunoSEQ multiplex PCR, and the TCRdb table lists in-frame clones only, not all of them. The table has 12,000 or so clones, over 75% seen once.

The rearrangement joins TRBV5-6 to TRBJ2-7; the match to TRBD1 covers 11 bases. Here the sequenced sample was CD8+ T cells sorted from blood (inferred from file names), taken from a patient given nivolumab and ipilimumab in sequence. The sequence came from a human donor with melanoma. CDR3 bases: TGCGCCAGCAGCTTGGACAGGGGGCTTGACGAGCAGTACTTC. This translates into CASSLDRGLDEQYF.